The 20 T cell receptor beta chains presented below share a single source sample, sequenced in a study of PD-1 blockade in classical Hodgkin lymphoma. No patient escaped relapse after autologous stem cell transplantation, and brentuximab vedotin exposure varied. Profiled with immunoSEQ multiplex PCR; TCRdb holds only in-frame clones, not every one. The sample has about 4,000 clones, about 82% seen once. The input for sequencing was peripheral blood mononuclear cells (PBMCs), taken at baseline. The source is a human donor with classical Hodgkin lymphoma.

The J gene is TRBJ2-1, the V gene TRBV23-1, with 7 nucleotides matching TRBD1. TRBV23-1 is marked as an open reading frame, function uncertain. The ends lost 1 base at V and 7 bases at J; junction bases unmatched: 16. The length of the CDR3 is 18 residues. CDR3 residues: CASSQYLLIDRVKNEQFF. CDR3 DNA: TGCGCCAGCAGTCAATATCTCCTGATCGACAGGGTAAAAAATGAGCAGTTCTTC.

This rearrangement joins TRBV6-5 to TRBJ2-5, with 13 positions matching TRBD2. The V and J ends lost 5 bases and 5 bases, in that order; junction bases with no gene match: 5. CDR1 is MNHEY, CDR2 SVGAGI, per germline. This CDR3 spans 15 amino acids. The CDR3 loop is CASSHGLAGVETQYF. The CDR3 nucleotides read TGTGCCAGCAGTCACGGACTAGCGGGAGTTGAGACCCAGTACTTC.

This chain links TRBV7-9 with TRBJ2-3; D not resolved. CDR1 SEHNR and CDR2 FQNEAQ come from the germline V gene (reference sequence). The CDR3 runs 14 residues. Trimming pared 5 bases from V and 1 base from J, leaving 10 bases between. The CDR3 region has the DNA TGTGCCAGCAGCCGTTCTGGGGGCACAGATACGCAGTATTTT. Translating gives CASSRSGGTDTQYF.

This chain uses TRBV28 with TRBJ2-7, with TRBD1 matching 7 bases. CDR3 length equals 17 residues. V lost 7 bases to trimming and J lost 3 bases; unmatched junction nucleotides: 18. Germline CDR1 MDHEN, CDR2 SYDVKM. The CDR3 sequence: CASIPGTVYNGVYEQYF. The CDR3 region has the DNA TGTGCCAGCATACCCGGGACAGTGTATAACGGGGTCTACGAGCAGTACTTC.

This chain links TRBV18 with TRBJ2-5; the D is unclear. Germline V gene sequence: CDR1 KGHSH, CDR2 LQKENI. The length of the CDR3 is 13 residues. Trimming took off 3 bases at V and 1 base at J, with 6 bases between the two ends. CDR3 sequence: CASSPGPQETQYF. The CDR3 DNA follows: TGTGCCAGCTCACCCGGACCCCAAGAGACCCAGTACTTC. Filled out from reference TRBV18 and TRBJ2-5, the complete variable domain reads NAGVMQNPRHLVRRRGQEARLRCSPMKGHSHVYWYRQLPEEGLKFMVYLQKENIIDESGMPKERFSAEFPKEGPSILRIQQVVRGDSAAYFCASSPGPQETQYFGPGTRLLVL.

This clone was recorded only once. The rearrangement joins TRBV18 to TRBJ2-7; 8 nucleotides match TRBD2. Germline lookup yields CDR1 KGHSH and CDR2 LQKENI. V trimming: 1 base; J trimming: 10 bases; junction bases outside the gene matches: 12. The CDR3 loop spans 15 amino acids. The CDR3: CASSPRRREGEVQYF. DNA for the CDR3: TGTGCCAGCTCACCACGTCGACGGGAGGGGGAGGTCCAGTACTTC.

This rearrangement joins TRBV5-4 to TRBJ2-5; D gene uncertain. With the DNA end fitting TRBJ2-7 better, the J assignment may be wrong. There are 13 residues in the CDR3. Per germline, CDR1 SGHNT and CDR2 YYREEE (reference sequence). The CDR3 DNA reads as TGTGCCAGCAGCTTGATGCAAACCTACGAGCAGTACTTC. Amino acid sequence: CASSLMQTYEQYF.

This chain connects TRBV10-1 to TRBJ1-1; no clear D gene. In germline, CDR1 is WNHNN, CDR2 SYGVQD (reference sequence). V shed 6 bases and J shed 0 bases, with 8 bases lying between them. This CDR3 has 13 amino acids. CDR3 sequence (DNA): TGCGCCAGCAGCCCCGAGATGAACACTGAAGCTTTCTTT. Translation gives CASSPEMNTEAFF.

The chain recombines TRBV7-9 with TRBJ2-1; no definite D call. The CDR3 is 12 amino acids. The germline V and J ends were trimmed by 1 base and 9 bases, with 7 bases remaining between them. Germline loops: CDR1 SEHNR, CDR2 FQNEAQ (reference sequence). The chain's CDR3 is CASSLGFAEQFF. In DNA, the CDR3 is TGTGCCAGCAGCTTAGGTTTCGCTGAGCAGTTCTTC.

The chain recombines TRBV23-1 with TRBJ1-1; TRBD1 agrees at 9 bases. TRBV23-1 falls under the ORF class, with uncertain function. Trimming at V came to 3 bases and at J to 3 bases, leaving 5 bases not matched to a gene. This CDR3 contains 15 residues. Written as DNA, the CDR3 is TGCGCCAGCAGTCACTTAGACAGGGGGGACACTGAAGCTTTCTTT. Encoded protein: CASSHLDRGDTEAFF.

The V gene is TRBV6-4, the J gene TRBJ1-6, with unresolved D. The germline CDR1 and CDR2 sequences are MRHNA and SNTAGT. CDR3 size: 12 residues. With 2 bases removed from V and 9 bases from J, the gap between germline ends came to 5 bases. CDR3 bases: TGTGCCAGCAGTGACATGGGTTCACCCCTCCACTTT. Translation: CASSDMGSPLHF.

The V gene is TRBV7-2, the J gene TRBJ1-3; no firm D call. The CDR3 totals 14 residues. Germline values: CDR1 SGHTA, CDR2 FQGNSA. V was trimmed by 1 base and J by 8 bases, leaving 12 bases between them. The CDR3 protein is CASSLVATHDTIYF. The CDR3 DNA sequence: TGTGCCAGCAGCTTAGTCGCTACCCACGACACCATATATTTT.

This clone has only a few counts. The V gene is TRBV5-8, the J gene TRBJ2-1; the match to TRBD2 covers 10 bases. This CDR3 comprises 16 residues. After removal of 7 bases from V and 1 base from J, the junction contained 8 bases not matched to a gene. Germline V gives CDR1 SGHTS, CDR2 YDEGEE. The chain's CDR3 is CASSSGSRGSYNEQFF. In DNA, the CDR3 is TGTGCCAGCTCTAGCGGGAGCCGGGGATCCTACAATGAGCAGTTCTTC.

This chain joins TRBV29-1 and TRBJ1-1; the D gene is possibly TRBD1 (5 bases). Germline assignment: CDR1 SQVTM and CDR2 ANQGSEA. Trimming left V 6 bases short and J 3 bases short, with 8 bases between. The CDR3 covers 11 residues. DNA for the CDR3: TGCAGCGTGATAGGGGACACTGAAGCTTTCTTT. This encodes CSVIGDTEAFF.

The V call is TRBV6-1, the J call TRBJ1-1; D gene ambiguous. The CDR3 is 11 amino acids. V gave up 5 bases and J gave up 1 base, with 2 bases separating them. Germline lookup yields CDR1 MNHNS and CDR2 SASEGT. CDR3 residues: CASSRNTEAFF. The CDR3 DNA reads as TGTGCCAGCAGTAGGAACACTGAAGCTTTCTTT.

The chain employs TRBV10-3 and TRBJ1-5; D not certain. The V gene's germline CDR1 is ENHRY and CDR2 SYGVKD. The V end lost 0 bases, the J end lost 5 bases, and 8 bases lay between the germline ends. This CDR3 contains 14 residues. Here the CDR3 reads CAISESRRDQPQHF. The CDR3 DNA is TGTGCCATCAGTGAGTCCAGGAGAGATCAGCCCCAGCATTTT.

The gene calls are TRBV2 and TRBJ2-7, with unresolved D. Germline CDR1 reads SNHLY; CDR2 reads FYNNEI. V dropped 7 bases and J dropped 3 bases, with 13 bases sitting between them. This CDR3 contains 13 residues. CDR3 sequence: CASKEGSSYEQYF. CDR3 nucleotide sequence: TGTGCCAGCAAGGAAGGGTCCAGCTACGAGCAGTACTTC.

CDR3 DNA: TGTGCCAGCAGTGAAAACATGGGCGGTTCTGGAAACACCATATATTTT. Translated: CASSENMGGSGNTIYF. V gene TRBV6-1 combines with J gene TRBJ1-3; D is uncertain. The CDR3 consists of 16 residues. V lost 2 bases to trimming and J lost 1 base, with 12 bases between them. Germline CDR1 reads MNHNS; CDR2 reads SASEGT.

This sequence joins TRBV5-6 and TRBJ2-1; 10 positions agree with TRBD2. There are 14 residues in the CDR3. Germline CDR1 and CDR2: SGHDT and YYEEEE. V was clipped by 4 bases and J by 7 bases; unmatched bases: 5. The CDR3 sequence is CASSLIAGGNEQFF. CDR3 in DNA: TGTGCCAGCAGCCTAATAGCGGGAGGAAATGAGCAGTTCTTC.

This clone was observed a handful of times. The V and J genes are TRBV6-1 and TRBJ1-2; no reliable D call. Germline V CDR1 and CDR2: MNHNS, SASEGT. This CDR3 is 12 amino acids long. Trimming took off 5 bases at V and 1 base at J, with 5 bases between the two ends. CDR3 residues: CASSLGNYGYTF. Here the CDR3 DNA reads TGTGCCAGCAGTCTGGGTAACTATGGCTACACCTTC.